This paragraph covers one T cell receptor beta chain sequence. Data came from immunoSEQ multiplex PCR; TCRdb stores just in-frame clones and leaves some out. The table lists 100,000 to 150,000 clones, roughly nine tenths of them singletons, with roughly 2% in the top ten. These data come from a study of cytomegalovirus exposure and HLA in healthy donors. With 0 bases removed from V and 0 bases from J, the gap between germline ends came to 19 bases. Germline V CDR1 and CDR2: SGHNT, YYREEE (reference sequence). The CDR3 loop spans 19 amino acids. The chain is built from TRBV5-4 and TRBJ2-1; the D is unclear. Sequences were obtained from PBMCs. This TCR was sampled from a woman aged 18-29 years in good health and CMV-seronegative. CDR3 nucleotides: TGTGCCAGCAGCTTGGAGCACTCTACTCGCCCCCGCTCCTACAATGAGCAGTTCTTC. This codes for CASSLEHSTRPRSYNEQFF. Supplemented by reference TRBV5-4 and TRBJ2-1, the full variable domain reads ETGVTQSPTHLIKTRGQQVTLRCSSQSGHNTVSWYQQALGQGPQFIFQYYREEENGRGNFPPRFSGLQFPNYSSELNVNALELDDSALYLCASSLEHSTRPRSYNEQFFGPGTRLTVL.